This is a list of T cell receptor beta chains from one sample in a study of shared clonotypes between healthy human individuals. Libraries were prepared by immunoSEQ multiplex PCR; TCRdb keeps only in-frame clonotypes and omits some of them. Of under 2,000,000 clones listed, roughly 94% are singletons. The sample consisted of naive CD8+ T cells sorted from blood. All receptors come from a man younger than 35 in good health. CDR3s include the opening cysteine and the closing phenylalanine or tryptophan. Fields, in order: D gene, clone size, J gene, V gene, CDR3 protein, CDR3 DNA. D genes are given only for firm matches. Rows give clone size only sometimes, using once, few, many, or a class for an expanded clone.

NA	NA	TRBJ1-2	TRBV11-2	CASSLVSSAPGYTF	TGTGCCAGCAGCTTAGTAAGTTCCGCACCCGGCTACACCTTC
NA	NA	TRBJ2-2	TRBV4-1	CASSLQRSSGELFF	TGCGCCAGCAGCCTACAACGGTCATCCGGGGAGCTGTTTTTT
NA	NA	TRBJ2-1	TRBV5-8	CASSWARVTDEQFF	TGTGCCAGCAGCTGGGCAAGAGTAACCGATGAGCAGTTCTTC
NA	NA	TRBJ2-3	TRBV5-4	CASRASTDTQYF	TGTGCCAGCAGGGCTAGCACAGATACGCAGTATTTT
TRBD1	NA	TRBJ2-5	TRBV7-2	CASSPRTGEVLGETQYF	TGTGCCAGCAGCCCCAGGACAGGAGAGGTTCTTGGGGAGACCCAGTACTTC
TRBD2	NA	TRBJ2-3	TRBV2	CASGTTKQSSGTDTQYF	TGTGCCAGCGGGACCACTAAACAGTCTAGCGGGACAGATACGCAGTATTTT
NA	NA	TRBJ2-2	TRBV4-1	CASSQGTGELFF	TGCGCCAGCAGCCAAGGCACAGGAGAGCTGTTTTTT
TRBD1	NA	TRBJ1-2	TRBV9	CASSPRTGGVDGYTF	TGTGCCAGCAGCCCCCGGACAGGGGGCGTGGATGGCTACACCTTC
NA	NA	TRBJ1-5	TRBV19	CASSFSGYSNQPQHF	TGTGCCAGTAGTTTCAGTGGATATAGCAATCAGCCCCAGCATTTT
NA	NA	TRBJ2-7	TRBV6-5	CASSASENYEQYF	TGTGCCAGCAGTGCTAGCGAAAACTACGAGCAGTACTTC
NA	NA	TRBJ1-4	TRBV19	CASCPGGAAEKLFF	TGTGCCAGTTGTCCGGGGGGTGCCGCGGAAAAACTGTTTTTT
NA	NA	TRBJ2-7	TRBV11-2	CASSLDWGSFYEQYF	TGTGCCAGCAGCTTAGATTGGGGATCCTTCTACGAGCAGTACTTC
TRBD1	NA	TRBJ1-1	TRBV7-9	CASSRQGELAEAFF	TGTGCCAGCAGCCGACAGGGGGAGTTGGCTGAAGCTTTCTTT
NA	NA	TRBJ2-7	TRBV5-4	CASSLAEGFSYEQYF	TGTGCCAGCAGCTTGGCCGAGGGATTTTCCTACGAGCAGTACTTC
NA	NA	TRBJ1-3	TRBV7-9	CASSPPSSRNTIYF	TGTGCCAGCAGCCCCCCCAGCAGTAGGAACACCATATATTTT
NA	NA	TRBJ2-1	TRBV7-9	CASSSRGSYNEQFF	TGTGCCAGCAGCTCCAGGGGTAGCTACAATGAGCAGTTCTTC
NA	NA	TRBJ2-5	TRBV7-8	CASSLGRKQETQYF	TGTGCCAGCAGCTTAGGACGCAAGCAAGAGACCCAGTACTTC
NA	NA	TRBJ2-2	TRBV14	CASSQGVTGELFF	TGTGCCAGCAGCCAAGGGGTCACCGGGGAGCTGTTTTTT
TRBD1	once	TRBJ2-7	TRBV7-6	CASSLRDRGYEQYF	TGTGCCAGCAGCTTACGGGACAGGGGGTACGAGCAGTACTTC
NA	once	TRBJ2-3	TRBV30	CAWSLGPSDTQYF	TGTGCCTGGAGTCTAGGACCCTCAGATACGCAGTATTTT
NA	NA	TRBJ2-5	TRBV7-8	CASSLRPQGPQETQYF	TGTGCCAGCAGCTTACGTCCGCAGGGACCTCAAGAGACCCAGTACTTC
NA	NA	TRBJ1-1	TRBV10-1	CASSPGVGTEAFF	TGCGCCAGCAGTCCAGGGGTGGGCACTGAAGCTTTCTTT
NA	NA	TRBJ2-7	TRBV7-9	CASSPRDNYYEQYF	TGTGCCAGCAGCCCCCGGGACAATTACTACGAGCAGTACTTC
NA	NA	TRBJ2-7	TRBV9	CASSTNSYEQYF	TGTGCCAGCAGCACTAACTCCTACGAGCAGTACTTC
NA	NA	TRBJ2-1	TRBV9	CASSVGMVYNEQFF	TGTGCCAGCAGCGTAGGAATGGTGTACAATGAGCAGTTCTTC
NA	NA	TRBJ1-2	TRBV9	CASSAGGTAFPGYTF	TGTGCCAGCAGCGCGGGAGGGACGGCCTTCCCTGGCTACACCTTC
TRBD1	once	TRBJ1-2	TRBV4-1	CASSQDPGTVFGYTF	TGCGCCAGCAGCCAAGATCCAGGGACAGTTTTTGGCTACACCTTC
TRBD1	once	TRBJ1-5	TRBV13	CASSVTGQGAYQPQHF	TGTGCCAGCAGCGTGACCGGACAGGGGGCTTATCAGCCCCAGCATTTT
NA	NA	TRBJ2-7	TRBV29-1	CSVARGYGDEQYF	TGCAGCGTTGCTCGGGGGTATGGGGACGAGCAGTACTTC
NA	NA	TRBJ1-1	TRBV30	CAWSVVEGGTEAFF	TGTGCCTGGAGTGTGGTGGAGGGGGGGACTGAAGCTTTCTTT